A single sample is the source of the 17 T cell receptor beta chains below, sequenced in a study of Ad26.COV2.S vaccination and SARS-CoV-2 variants. The treatment is: around 19 received Ad26.COV2.S at low or high dose, single or two shots; about 5 received placebo; per-sample allocation not given. Sampling occurred on day 63 after the first vaccine or placebo injection. Assay used: immunoSEQ multiplex PCR; TCRdb lists only in-frame clones, some missing. The profile shows roughly 500,000 clones, roughly 87% of them singletons. The specimen was peripheral blood, collected in a trial of Ad26.COV2.S vaccine versus placebo. Every receptor here comes from a person between 18 and 65 years old who received the Ad26.COV2.S COVID-19 vaccine or a placebo.

This clone occurred a few times. The rearrangement links TRBV7-8 to TRBJ2-2; TRBD1 might be the D (5 bases). This CDR3 is built from 16 residues. Germline CDR1 is SGHVS and CDR2 is FQNEAQ. Trimming took off 5 bases at V and 6 bases at J, with 19 bases between the two ends. The CDR3: CASSDHRWLQSGELFF. DNA of the CDR3: TGTGCCAGCAGCGACCACAGGTGGCTTCAATCCGGGGAGCTGTTTTTT.

The chain employs TRBV29-1 and TRBJ1-1; tentative D call: TRBD1 (5 bases). The CDR3 has 12 amino acids. The germline V gene has CDR1 SQVTM and CDR2 ANQGSEA. Trimming removed 7 bases at V and 1 base at J, with 10 bases between. DNA for the CDR3: TGCAGCGGGTGGGGGAGGAACACTGAAGCTTTCTTT. Translated: CSGWGRNTEAFF.

The V and J genes are TRBV28 and TRBJ1-4; perhaps TRBD1 as D (6 bases). The germline V gene encodes CDR1 MDHEN and CDR2 SYDVKM. The CDR3 totals 15 residues. V was cut by 2 bases and J by 8 bases, with 15 bases left in between. This CDR3 is CASSLPGALIEKLFF. The CDR3 coding sequence is TGTGCCAGCAGTTTACCAGGGGCCCTCATAGAAAAACTGTTTTTT.

CDR3 sequence (DNA): TGTGCCAGCAGTTTATTGGGACAGAACAAAGATACGCAGTATTTT. This codes for CASSLLGQNKDTQYF. This rearrangement joins TRBV28 to TRBJ2-3, with TRBD1 matching 7 bases. Germline values: CDR1 MDHEN, CDR2 SYDVKM. The CDR3 runs 15 residues. V was pared by 1 base and J by 5 bases, with 6 bases of the junction left unmatched.

This clone was seen once. This sample includes further DNA sequences coding for the same CDR3. The chain couples TRBV5-1 to TRBJ1-2, with 7 bases lining up with TRBD1. CDR3 length: 13 residues. Germline V CDR1 and CDR2: SGHRS, YFSETQ. V lost 5 bases and J lost 2; bases outside the gene matches: 3. In DNA, the CDR3 is TGCGCCAGCAGTCCGACAGGGAACTATGGCTACACCTTC. Residues: CASSPTGNYGYTF.

This sequence joins TRBV2 and TRBJ2-5, with 11 bases identical to TRBD2. This CDR3 region has 14 residues. Germline CDR1 is SNHLY and CDR2 is FYNNEI. Trimming at V came to 7 bases and at J to 7 bases, leaving 8 bases not matched to a gene. The CDR3 loop is CASKLAGGIGTQYF. The CDR3 bases are TGTGCCAGCAAGCTAGCGGGGGGAATAGGGACCCAGTACTTC.

The chain combines TRBV27 with TRBJ2-1; D is possibly TRBD1 (5 bases). The V gene lost 3 bases and the J gene lost 7 bases, with 13 bases spanning the gap. Germline-derived CDR1 and CDR2 are MNHEY and SMNVEV (reference sequence). The CDR3 has 14 residues. CDR3 residues: CASSFGVGRNEQFF. As DNA, the CDR3 is TGTGCCAGCAGTTTTGGGGTGGGGCGGAATGAGCAGTTCTTC.

This clone came up once. The chain is built from TRBV29-1 and TRBJ2-3; D is unresolved. Trimming removed 6 bases at V and 5 bases at J, with 9 bases between. CDR1 and CDR2 (germline): SQVTM, ANQGSEA. The CDR3 has 11 residues. As DNA, the CDR3 is TGCAGCGTGTTATTGGGAGATACGCAGTATTTT. This translates into CSVLLGDTQYF.

The V and J genes are TRBV9 and TRBJ2-3; perhaps TRBD2 as D (6 bases). Trimming stripped 0 bases from V and 4 bases from J, with 9 bases between. CDR1 is SGDLS and CDR2 is YYNGEE in the germline V gene. This CDR3 has 14 residues. The DNA for the CDR3 is TGTGCCAGCAGCGTAGCCGGGAGCGCAGATACGCAGTATTTT. This encodes CASSVAGSADTQYF.

The chain uses TRBV11-2 and TRBJ2-1; 10 positions agree with TRBD2. CDR1 is SGHAT, CDR2 FQNNGV, per germline. J was trimmed by 7 bases and V by 3 bases; bases with no gene match: 15. The CDR3 length is 18 residues. This CDR3 is CASSFFRSVGLAFNEQFF. The DNA of the CDR3 is TGTGCCAGCAGCTTCTTTCGGTCCGTGGGACTAGCGTTTAATGAGCAGTTCTTC.

The sample holds one count of this clone. The rearrangement joins TRBV28 to TRBJ2-3; TRBD1 is a possible D gene (5 bases). Germline V lookup: CDR1 MDHEN, CDR2 SYDVKM. Trimming pared 7 bases from V and 0 bases from J, leaving 26 bases between. This CDR3 has 19 residues. The CDR3 here is CASTSARDLPFLSTDTQYF. The DNA of the CDR3 is TGTGCCAGCACCTCCGCCAGGGATTTGCCCTTCCTAAGCACAGATACGCAGTATTTT. The full variable domain, its missing parts supplied by reference TRBV28 and TRBJ2-3, is DVKVTQSSRYLVKRTGEKVFLECVQDMDHENMFWYRQDPGLGLRLIYFSYDVKMKEKGDIPEGYSVSREKKERFSLILESASTNQTSMYLCASTSARDLPFLSTDTQYFGPGTRLTVL.

The chain employs TRBV19 and TRBJ2-1; 7 bases map to TRBD2. CDR1 and CDR2 (germline): LNHDA, SQIVND (reference sequence). The CDR3 contains 14 residues. V lost 3 bases, J lost 9 bases, and 8 bases stayed unmatched. Here the CDR3 reads CASSIPRTSIEQFF. In DNA form, the CDR3 reads TGTGCCAGTAGTATCCCCCGGACTAGTATTGAGCAGTTCTTC.

This clone is a singleton in its sample. The rearrangement joins TRBV15 to TRBJ1-1, with 9 bases identical to TRBD1. The V and J ends lost 1 base and 0 bases, in that order; junction bases with no gene match: 9. This CDR3 has 18 residues. The germline V gene has CDR1 LNHNV and CDR2 YYDKDF (reference sequence). The CDR3 is CATSRGQGVGRMNTEAFF. CDR3 DNA sequence: TGTGCCACCAGCAGAGGACAGGGGGTTGGGAGAATGAACACTGAAGCTTTCTTT.

J is TRBJ2-3 and V is TRBV7-9; a possible D gene is TRBD2 (6 bases). CDR1 and CDR2 from the germline V gene are SEHNR and FQNEAQ (reference sequence). Deletions cut 2 bases from V and 4 bases from J, with 16 bases between. This CDR3 is 16 amino acids long. This chain's CDR3 is CASSLPRGREADTQYF. CDR3 nucleotide sequence: TGTGCCAGCAGCTTACCCAGAGGCAGGGAGGCAGATACGCAGTATTTT.

This sequence joins TRBV3-1 (or the pseudogene TRBV3-2) and TRBJ1-3; 10 bases align to TRBD1. Germline V gene sequence: CDR1 LGHDT, CDR2 YNNKEL (reference sequence). J gave up 4 bases and V 3 bases, and 18 bases lay outside the gene matches. The CDR3 length is 20 residues. The CDR3 is CASSHRRRGPGQGYGNTIYF. The CDR3 DNA reads TGTGCCAGCAGCCACCGCAGAAGGGGACCGGGACAGGGGTACGGAAACACCATATATTTT.

The chain has TRBV6-5 and TRBJ2-1; 7 bases fit TRBD2. The CDR3 extends over 15 amino acids. Germline-derived CDR1 and CDR2 are MNHEY and SVGAGI. The V and J ends lost 2 bases and 3 bases, in that order; junction bases with no gene match: 4. CDR3: CASSYRSGIYNEQFF. The CDR3 nucleotides read TGTGCCAGCAGTTACAGAAGCGGGATCTACAATGAGCAGTTCTTC.

A remark on this clone: The same CDR3 is also encoded by other DNA sequences in this sample. This chain joins TRBV7-2 and TRBJ1-2; 7 positions match TRBD1. The V gene end was trimmed by 5 bases and the J gene end by 4 bases; junction bases not matched to a gene: 7. The germline gives CDR1 SGHTA, CDR2 FQGNSA. The length of the CDR3 is 14 residues. The CDR3 region is CASSLGGQSYGYTF. Written as DNA, the CDR3 is TGTGCCAGCAGCCTAGGGGGACAGTCCTATGGCTACACCTTC.